A selection of T cell receptor beta chains follows, all from one sample in a study of cytomegalovirus exposure and HLA in healthy donors. Clones were sequenced by immunoSEQ multiplex PCR, and TCRdb holds only the in-frame ones, with some missing. In the table there are about 140,000 clones, roughly 70% of which are singletons. Sequenced material: PBMCs. These receptors were collected from a man under 40 in good health and CMV-seropositive. Both conserved end residues are part of each CDR3. A D gene is named only where the DNA matches it firmly. Rows may omit the clone size; those that give it use once, few, many or a size class.

cdr3_nt,cdr3_aa,v_call,d_call,clone_size,j_call
TGCGCCAGCAGCTTGGATTTCGGGACAGGGCTTAACACTGAAGCTTTCTTT,CASSLDFGTGLNTEAFF,TRBV5-1,TRBD1,.,TRBJ1-1
TGTGCCAGCAGTCAGGGTAATCAGCCCCAGCATTTT,CASSQGNQPQHF,TRBV27,.,.,TRBJ1-5
TGCGCCAGCAGCCTCACCGGTAGCCCGGAAGAGGGCTACACCTTC,CASSLTGSPEEGYTF,TRBV5-1,.,few,TRBJ1-2
TGTGCCAGCAGCTCCTCCGGGACAGCACAAGAGACCCAGTACTTC,CASSSSGTAQETQYF,TRBV7-2,TRBD1,.,TRBJ2-5
TGTGCCAGCAGGATGGACTTGTCATCTAGCACAGATACGCAGTATTTT,CASRMDLSSSTDTQYF,TRBV2,.,.,TRBJ2-3
TGTGCCTGGAGTCGGTACCAAGAGACCCAGTACTTC,CAWSRYQETQYF,TRBV30,.,.,TRBJ2-5
TGCGCCAGCAGCAACGGACAGGGGGGATACGAGCAGTACTTC,CASSNGQGGYEQYF,TRBV5-1,TRBD1,.,TRBJ2-7
TGTGCCAGCAGCCCGGACTCAGGGGGAGACAGATATGGCTACACCTTC,CASSPDSGGDRYGYTF,TRBV7-9,TRBD1,.,TRBJ1-2
TGTGCCTGGGGGCGGGGATCCTACGAGCAGTACTTC,CAWGRGSYEQYF,TRBV30,.,.,TRBJ2-7
TGCGCCAGCAGCCAAAGGGGGACAGGGGGAGCTTATGGCTACACCTTC,CASSQRGTGGAYGYTF,TRBV4-1,TRBD1,.,TRBJ1-2
TGTGCCAGCAGCTACAGTGGGAGTTATGGCTACACCTTC,CASSYSGSYGYTF,TRBV5-6,.,.,TRBJ1-2
TGTGCCAGCTCAAGAATACAGGCCCCATCTGGAAACACCATATATTTT,CASSRIQAPSGNTIYF,TRBV18,.,.,TRBJ1-3
TGTGCCAGCAGTTACTCTAGAGCTCGGGATGAGCAGTTCTTC,CASSYSRARDEQFF,TRBV6-6,.,once,TRBJ2-1
TGTGCCAGCGGGAGCCCGGATGAGCAGTTCTTC,CASGSPDEQFF,TRBV9,.,.,TRBJ2-1
TGTGCCAGCAGCTCTGACAGCGTCATGAACACTGAAGCTTTCTTT,CASSSDSVMNTEAFF,TRBV11-3,.,.,TRBJ1-1
TGTGCCAGCAGTTTCATCGGTCAGCCCCAGCATTTT,CASSFIGQPQHF,TRBV27,.,.,TRBJ1-5
TGCGCCAGCAGCCAACGCGAGCGGACCCAAGAGACCCAGTACTTC,CASSQRERTQETQYF,TRBV4-1,.,.,TRBJ2-5
TGTGCCAGCCGCCGTCCCCGGGCCGGAGGGGGGGAGCAGTACTTC,CASRRPRAGGGEQYF,TRBV28,.,.,TRBJ2-5
TGTGCCAGCAGTTTGGACGGGGGATTCGAAAAACTGTTTTTT,CASSLDGGFEKLFF,TRBV6-5,.,.,TRBJ1-4
TGTGCCAGCAGCGGGACCTGGGCTAGCGGGGACGAGCAGTACTTC,CASSGTWASGDEQYF,TRBV9,TRBD2,.,TRBJ2-7
TGTGCCAGCAGCTCGGACTCATACAATGAGCAGTTCTTC,CASSSDSYNEQFF,TRBV5-4,.,few,TRBJ2-1
TGTGCCAGCAGCTCGGGACTAGCGGCAGATACGCAGTATTTT,CASSSGLAADTQYF,TRBV7-6,TRBD2,.,TRBJ2-3
TGTGCCACCTTAGTGGGGGGGCTGGGCTCTGGGGCCAACGTCCTGACTTTC,CATLVGGLGSGANVLTF,TRBV28,.,.,TRBJ2-6
TGCGCCAGCAGCCAAATGGTTAGCGGGGGAGAGACCCAGTACTTC,CASSQMVSGGETQYF,TRBV4-1,TRBD2,few,TRBJ2-5
TGTGCCAGCAGCTTAGGAGGGGGCGCATCTTACGAGCAGTACTTC,CASSLGGGASYEQYF,TRBV7-7,TRBD1,.,TRBJ2-7
TGTGCCAGCAGCCGCTACGAGCAGTACTTC,CASSRYEQYF,TRBV2,.,.,TRBJ2-7
TGCAGCGTTGTCCCATGGACAGGGGTGAACACTGAAGCTTTCTTT,CSVVPWTGVNTEAFF,TRBV29-1,TRBD1,.,TRBJ1-1
TGTGCCATCAGAACACAGGGGGCGAAGACTGAAGCTTTCTTT,CAIRTQGAKTEAFF,TRBV10-3,TRBD1,.,TRBJ1-1
TGCGCCAGCAGCCTTAATTCAGGTATAGGAGAGCAGTTCTTC,CASSLNSGIGEQFF,TRBV10-1,.,.,TRBJ2-1
TGTGCCAGCAGCTTAGGGGCTAGCGGCACCTACGAGCAGTACTTC,CASSLGASGTYEQYF,TRBV7-2,TRBD2,few,TRBJ2-7
TGCGCCAGCAGCTTGGGGGACTCTCGCTCCTACAATGAGCAGTTCTTC,CASSLGDSRSYNEQFF,TRBV5-1,.,.,TRBJ2-1
TGTGCCAGCTCACCACCCGGGGGTCAGGGTGGGGATTCACCCCTCCACTTT,CASSPPGGQGGDSPLHF,TRBV18,.,.,TRBJ1-6
TGTGCCAGCAGCGCAATAGCAAGCGGGTACTCCTACGAGCAGTACTTC,CASSAIASGYSYEQYF,TRBV9,.,.,TRBJ2-7
TGTGCCAGCAGCGCAAAACTAGCGGGAGAGGCTGAGCAGTTCTTC,CASSAKLAGEAEQFF,TRBV7-9,TRBD2,.,TRBJ2-1
TGTGCCAGCAGGATCCCCGGGAATGAGCAGTTCTTC,CASRIPGNEQFF,TRBV21-1,.,few,TRBJ2-1
TGCGCCAGCAGTGAACAGGGTTACGAGCAGTACTTC,CASSEQGYEQYF,TRBV10-2,.,once,TRBJ2-7
TGTGCCAGCTCACCCGTGACGAGCGACGAGCAGTACTTC,CASSPVTSDEQYF,TRBV18,.,.,TRBJ2-7
TGTGCCAGCTCCCCTCGACAGGGGGTGGGCGAGCAGTACTTC,CASSPRQGVGEQYF,TRBV18,TRBD1,once,TRBJ2-7
TGTGCCAGCAGCCCCAGACAGGGGGGAATCGGGGAGCTGTTTTTT,CASSPRQGGIGELFF,TRBV2,TRBD1,.,TRBJ2-2
TGTGCCAGCAGCTTGGCCGGGACAGTGGGGATTTGGGAGCAGTACTTC,CASSLAGTVGIWEQYF,TRBV5-6,TRBD1,.,TRBJ2-7
TGTGCCAGCAGCTTCGAGGGACAGGATGGCTACACCTTC,CASSFEGQDGYTF,TRBV7-9,TRBD1,.,TRBJ1-2
TGTGCCAGCAGTGAAGTGCCCTACGAGCAGTACTTC,CASSEVPYEQYF,TRBV6-1,.,once,TRBJ2-7
TGTGCCAGCAGCTTAGTGGTAGCGGGAGACTACGAGCAGTACTTC,CASSLVVAGDYEQYF,TRBV7-2,TRBD2,.,TRBJ2-7
TGTGCCAGCAGCTTAGACGCGGGAGGGTCCTACGAGCAGTACTTC,CASSLDAGGSYEQYF,TRBV11-1,TRBD2,.,TRBJ2-7
TGTGCCAGCTCACCATGGACAGGGGACTCCTACGAGCAGTACTTC,CASSPWTGDSYEQYF,TRBV18,TRBD1,.,TRBJ2-7
TGCGCCAGCAGCTTGGCCGCAGGGAAGTACACTGAAGCTTTCTTT,CASSLAAGKYTEAFF,TRBV5-1,.,.,TRBJ1-1